This T cell receptor (beta chain) was sequenced for a study of shared clonotypes between healthy human individuals. As for the study in general: The donors, two women and three men, were aged 18 to 49.

There were only Caucasian adults among the donors, and all lived in Nashville, Tennessee. The V segment lost 3 bases and the J segment 6 bases; nucleotides outside the gene matches: 11. CDR3 size: 17 residues. CDR1 is GTSNPN, CDR2 SVGIG, per germline (reference sequence). Repertoires were generated with immunoSEQ multiplex PCR, while TCRdb's copy carries only in-frame clones and drops some. This sample has roughly 2 million clones, with under 97% found just once. Worth noting for this clone: Its antigen is not known.

General study points: Sequencing depth was expected to affect clonotype sharing among donors. Four donors shared around 5.2% of their naive CD4 clonotypes.

V is TRBV30 and J is TRBJ2-2; 12 nucleotides line up with TRBD2. The receptor comes from a young man in good health. Sequencing was performed on naive CD4+ T cells sorted from blood. As to subset: CD45RA+ positively selected. CDR3 bases: TGTGCCTGGAGCCCCACTAGGGCTAGCGGGAGGGCCGGGGAGCTGTTTTTT. Amino acid sequence: CAWSPTRASGRAGELFF.